Shown below are 19 T cell receptor beta chains from a single sample sequenced in a study of spatial heterogeneity in lung cancer. TCRdb re-analysed the 5' RACE reads in MiXCR, keeping a single row per CDR3 protein. The table lists about 9,800 distinct CDR3 sequences, around 6.3% of them singletons. Notes on the study in general: Mutation tallies in tumors tracked expanded intratumoral alpha and beta TCR counts.

Antigen specificity for these receptors is unknown. The sample's time point: sample taken at primary tumor resection. The sample was lung tumor tissue, taken at surgery. These receptors came from a male donor with early-stage non-small cell lung cancer.

Within the sample, this clonotype is medium-sized. Being off target in a library aimed at alpha chains, this beta chain has a size of little meaning. CDR3 nucleotides: TGTGCCAGCAGTTTACAGGCGGGAAACACTGAAGCTTTCTTT. This encodes CASSLQAGNTEAFF. J is TRBJ1-1 and V is TRBV12-3 or TRBV12-4, with no clear D. V was shortened by 2 bases and J by 2 bases, with 9 bases between the two germline ends. This CDR3 contains 14 residues.

This clonotype was picked up many times. A library prepared for alpha chains yielded this beta chain as an off-target read; its size is of little meaning. The chain uses TRBV12-3 or TRBV12-4 and TRBJ2-7; TRBD1 matches at 11 bases. The V gene end was trimmed by 6 bases and the J gene end by 3 bases; junction bases not matched to a gene: 7. The length of the CDR3 is 15 residues. The CDR3, as DNA: TGTGCCAGCAGCCGGACAGGGGGCATGAGCTACGAGCAGTACTTC. It encodes CASSRTGGMSYEQYF.

As concerns this clonotype: A library made for alpha chains picked up this beta chain off target, so its size means little. The chain is built from TRBV4-1 and TRBJ2-1; a possible D gene is TRBD1 (6 bases). V was trimmed by 4 bases and J by 8 bases, leaving 21 bases between them. CDR1 is MGHRA, CDR2 YSYEKL, per germline. The CDR3 is made up of 16 amino acids. CDR3 sequence reads: CASSPWGTSIQDEQFF. Written as DNA, the CDR3 is TGCGCCAGCAGCCCCTGGGGGACATCAATCCAAGATGAGCAGTTCTTC.

This clonotype came up many times. A library prepared for alpha chains yielded this beta chain as an off-target read; its size is of little meaning. DNA for the CDR3: TGTGCCAGCAGTTCTGACAGGAATAGGTACGAGCAGTACTTC. This encodes CASSSDRNRYEQYF. The V and J genes are TRBV27 and TRBJ2-7, with D possibly matching TRBD1 (6 bases). This CDR3 region has 14 residues. Trimming stripped 4 bases from V and 4 bases from J, with 14 bases between. Germline values: CDR1 MNHEY, CDR2 SMNVEV (reference sequence).

This clonotype was counted at least ten times. This beta chain appears as a stray read in a library generated for alpha chains; its size is not informative. The chain uses TRBV12-5 and TRBJ2-1; D possibly matches TRBD1 or TRBD2 (5 bases each). The CDR3 loop spans 14 amino acids. Trimming took 7 bases from V and 3 from J, leaving 13 bases between them. CDR1 and CDR2 (germline): LGHNT, FRNRAP. The CDR3 protein is CASVHRDRYNEQFF. CDR3 nucleotides: TGTGCTAGTGTCCACCGGGACCGCTACAATGAGCAGTTCTTC.

This clonotype showed up many times. A much larger clone sits a single nucleotide away, making a read error possible. For a library built for alpha chains, this beta chain is a stray read; little rests on its size. This chain uses TRBV6-6 with TRBJ1-2, with 12 bases that match TRBD1. Germline V gene sequence: CDR1 MNHNY, CDR2 SVGAGI (reference sequence). This CDR3 is built from 16 residues. The CDR3 loop is CASSLGQGAYNHGYTF. CDR3 in DNA: TGTGCCAGCAGCTTGGGACAGGGGGCATATAACCATGGCTACACCTTC.

Many counts were recorded for this clonotype. As an off-target read in a library built for alpha chains, this beta chain has a frequency of little significance. This chain uses TRBV25-1 with TRBJ2-1; 7 bases map to TRBD2. The CDR3 spans 15 residues. Germline assignment: CDR1 MGHDK and CDR2 SYGVNS. V lost 3 bases to trimming and J lost 3 bases; unmatched junction nucleotides: 5. The CDR3, as DNA: TGTGCCAGCAGTGAGGGGGGGACTTTCTACAATGAGCAGTTCTTC. It yields the protein CASSEGGTFYNEQFF.

Points on this clonotype: The library was built for alpha chains, so this beta chain is an off-target read and its size means little. The rearrangement links TRBV9 to TRBJ2-7; TRBD2 matches 10 bases. The CDR3 runs to 15 residues. Germline lookup yields CDR1 SGDLS and CDR2 YYNGEE. The junction had 2 bases not matched to a gene; V was cut back by 0 bases and J by 2 bases. The CDR3 sequence is CASSVASGRAYEQYF. DNA for the CDR3: TGTGCCAGCAGCGTAGCGAGCGGGAGGGCCTACGAGCAGTACTTC.

There are many counts of this clonotype. Since it is a stray read in a library aimed at alpha chains, this beta chain has a size that is not meaningful. The V and J genes are TRBV28 and TRBJ2-3; TRBD2 matches at 7 bases. The germline V gene has CDR1 MDHEN and CDR2 SYDVKM. Trimming cost V 5 bases and J 4 bases; bases outside gene matches: 9. The CDR3 is 15 amino acids. Here the CDR3 reads CASSPPWGGADTQYF. In nucleotides, the CDR3 is TGTGCCAGCAGTCCCCCCTGGGGGGGTGCAGATACGCAGTATTTT.

In this sample, this clonotype turned up many times. Because this beta chain is a stray read in a library intended to capture alpha chains, its abundance should not be given much weight. The chain couples TRBV13 to TRBJ1-2; 7 bases are a match to TRBD1. V gave up 8 bases and J gave up 6 bases; unmatched junction bases: 9. CDR1 and CDR2 (germline): PRHDT, FYEKMQ (reference sequence). CDR3 length: 13 residues. As DNA, the CDR3 is TGTGCCAGCCGGGACAGCCAGTTTCATGGCTACACCTTC. Translated: CASRDSQFHGYTF. The entire variable domain, with the rest obtained from reference TRBV13 and TRBJ1-2, is as follows: AAGVIQSPRHLIKEKRETATLKCYPIPRHDTVYWYQQGPGQDPQFLISFYEKMQSDKGSIPDRFSAQQFSDYHSELNMSSLELGDSALYFCASRDSQFHGYTFGSGTRLTVV.

By share, this clonotype counts as large. This beta chain is a stray read from a library made for alpha chains; its abundance is not meaningful. The chain couples TRBV10-1 to TRBJ2-2; D perhaps matches TRBD1 (5 bases). Germline CDR1 WNHNN, CDR2 SYGVQD (reference sequence). The CDR3 is made up of 14 amino acids. Trimming cost V 8 bases and J 1 base, with 11 bases left between them. CDR3 nucleotide sequence: TGCGCCAGCCGACCAACAGGGAACACCGGGGAGCTGTTTTTT. Translation gives CASRPTGNTGELFF.

This clonotype was seen at least ten times. Because this beta chain is a stray read in a library intended to capture alpha chains, its abundance should not be given much weight. This chain links TRBV6-1 with TRBJ2-7; tentative D call: TRBD1 (8 bases). The CDR3 sequence is 14 residues long. Trimming shortened V by 7 bases and J by 4 bases, and 17 bases separated the two germline ends. Germline CDR1 reads MNHNS; CDR2 reads SASEGT. The DNA of the CDR3 is TGTGCCAGCACGCCGAACAGGGGGGGGTACGAGCAGTACTTC. It translates to CASTPNRGGYEQYF.

This clonotype was seen many times. A library prepared for alpha chains yielded this beta chain as an off-target read; its size is of little meaning. V usage is TRBV27 and J usage is TRBJ2-7; unclear D gene. The germline V gene encodes CDR1 MNHEY and CDR2 SMNVEV (reference sequence). The CDR3 runs 13 residues. V was cut by 5 bases and J by 4 bases, with 12 bases left in between. CDR3 nucleotides: TGTGCCAGCAGTCCCCGTTTAAGTTACGAGCAGTACGTC. Translating it yields CASSPRLSYEQYV.

This clonotype was detected many times. In a library made to pick up alpha chains, this beta chain is a stray read with a size that means little. The CDR3 region is CASNPPGQGSYEQFF. CDR3 nucleotides: TGTGCCAGCAATCCCCCGGGACAGGGGAGTTACGAGCAGTTCTTC. V is TRBV28 and J is TRBJ2-1; 10 nucleotides match TRBD1. Trimming took 7 bases from V and 10 from J; bases not matched to a gene: 13. The V gene's germline CDR1 is MDHEN and CDR2 SYDVKM. The CDR3 loop spans 15 amino acids.

This clonotype was observed at least ten times. With the library built for alpha chains, this beta chain is off target and its frequency is not meaningful. The chain recombines TRBV25-1 with TRBJ1-1; no clear D. The ends were cut back, 3 bases at V and 3 bases at J, with 14 bases in the middle. The CDR3 is 15 residues long. From germline, CDR1 is MGHDK and CDR2 SYGVNS. CDR3 sequence reads: CASSDHQGRDTEAFF. CDR3 nucleotides: TGTGCCAGCAGTGACCATCAAGGTAGAGACACTGAAGCTTTCTTT.

This clonotype was counted at least ten times. This beta chain is a stray read from a library made for alpha chains; its abundance is not meaningful. The J gene is TRBJ2-1, the V gene TRBV15; TRBD1 might be the D (5 bases). In germline, CDR1 is LNHNV, CDR2 YYDKDF (reference sequence). Trimming pared 0 bases from V and 13 bases from J, leaving 10 bases between. The CDR3 is made up of 12 amino acids. CDR3 nucleotides: TGTGCCACCAGCAGAGAAGAAGGGGCCCAGTTCTTC. Its protein is CATSREEGAQFF. The full variable domain, completed using reference TRBV15 and TRBJ2-1, is DAMVIQNPRYQVTQFGKPVTLSCSQTLNHNVMYWYQQKSSQAPKLLFHYYDKDFNNEADTPDNFQSRRPNTSFCFLDIRSPGLGDTAMYLCATSREEGAQFFGPGTRLTVL.

This clonotype was observed at least ten times. This beta chain is a stray read from a library made for alpha chains; its abundance is not meaningful. The CDR3 reads CASSSRTGAFAGELFF. The CDR3 DNA reads TGTGCCAGCAGCTCACGGACAGGAGCTTTTGCCGGGGAGCTGTTTTTT. The chain is built from TRBV7-9 and TRBJ2-2; TRBD1 matches 7 bases. The V gene's germline CDR1 is SEHNR and CDR2 FQNEAQ (reference sequence). The CDR3 is 16 residues long. Trimming at V came to 4 bases and at J to 6 bases, leaving 11 bases not matched to a gene.

This clonotype has a count of ten or more. This beta chain is off target for a library built for alpha chains, so its abundance means little. The J gene is TRBJ1-2, the V gene TRBV6-1; D is perhaps TRBD1 (6 bases). Between the trimmed V and J ends, which lost 8 bases and 4 bases, there was a span of 20 bases. Germline CDR1 reads MNHNS; CDR2 reads SASEGT. CDR3 size: 15 residues. CDR3 loop: CASVREGGFVYGYTF. CDR3 sequence (DNA): TGTGCCAGCGTCCGGGAGGGGGGCTTCGTCTATGGCTACACCTTC.

This clonotype rates as medium-sized. A library made for alpha chains picked up this beta chain off target, so its size means little. This sequence joins TRBV5-1 and TRBJ2-7; TRBD1 aligns across 7 bases. There are 14 residues in the CDR3. The trim removed 6 bases at V and 4 bases at J, leaving 10 bases unmatched. Germline assignment: CDR1 SGHRS and CDR2 YFSETQ. CDR3 nucleotides: TGCGCCAGCACCCAAAAGATGGGACAGTACGAGCAGTACTTC. Its translation: CASTQKMGQYEQYF.